This T cell receptor beta chain was sequenced during a study of T cells after yellow fever vaccination (dated by TCRdb to the late 2010s). The study in broad terms: The SMART-Seq v4 Ultra Low Input RNA kit was used to prepare libraries from fractions with low cell numbers. Two healthy male donors, one aged 18 to 29 and one aged 30 to 40 years, were included in the cohort. Blood was drawn at multiple timepoints before and after primary and secondary immunization, with bulk PBMC replicates and cell subsets isolated. To follow T-cell clones before and after primary and booster YFV17D yellow fever vaccination, bulk TCR alpha and beta repertoires were sequenced over time.

Sample treatment or condition, as interpreted from the label and publication: live attenuated yellow fever vaccine strain. PBMCs were isolated from peripheral blood using a standard Ficoll-Paque protocol. Dynabeads CD4 and CD8 positive selection kits were used to isolate CD4 and CD8 T-cell fractions. TriZol was used to extract RNA from bulk PBMCs, CD4 and CD8 fractions, and dextramer-positive and dextramer-negative fractions. On the study overall, not on this receptor specifically: FACS-sorted repertoires could contain abundant contaminating clonotypes from the bulk population, so computational filtering was required. Because only two donors were included in the study, the extent to which the findings can be generalized is limited. A small share of clonotypes was detected in both CD4 and CD8 compartments, with the overlap likely arising from convergent recombination. Most clones expanded after primary vaccination were re-detected after the booster (approximately 95% of CD4 and around 88% of CD8), suggesting broad memory maintenance. Compared with the primary T-cell response, the secondary T-cell response was faster but weaker, reaching its peak on day 5 rather than on day 15.

TCR cDNA was synthesized by 5'RACE template switching, which introduced a universal primer site and unique molecular identifiers. Priming of cDNA synthesis was performed from both the TCR alpha and TCR beta constant segments. Library amplification used two PCR steps, and the second PCR step added sample barcodes and sequencing adapters. Libraries were sequenced on Illumina HiSeq 2500 (2x100 bp) or NovaSeq (2x150 bp). On the study's bioinformatics: MIGEC was used to demultiplex reads and collapse the reads into UMI consensus sequences, and MiXCR was used for V(D)J alignment. Using edgeR on replicate PBMC samples, clonotypes were called vaccine-responding if FDR was below 0.01 and the log2 fold change was above 5 up to day 15. Each bulk clonotype received a CD4 or CD8 identity based on whether the sequenced CD4 or CD8 repertoire contained that clonotype at higher abundance. TCRdb reprocessing: public reads trimmed at Q25 with fastp, clones called with MiXCR, in-frame beta chains kept. Identical CDR3 protein sequences are pooled into one entry, listed with their most common genes and DNA. The V and J calls shown here were made by TCRdb, not taken from the authors' results. The sample profile shows over 150,000 distinct CDR3 sequences; approximately 6.2% of them were found once. The ten largest clones represent 2.9% of the sample.

As regards this clonotype: Its antigen is unknown. The record has no base qualities; no much larger clone is one base away.

From a lookup of the germline V gene, CDR1 and CDR2 are KGHDR and SFDVKD. V is trimmed back by 4 bases and J by 9 bases, and the junction contains 4 bases that no gene match accounts for. The CDR3 measures 13 amino acids from cysteine to phenylalanine. Only the CDR3 DNA is retained, 39 bases long and in frame from the first base. The sequencing used CD4+ T cells sorted from PBMCs, collected on the day of the first yellow fever vaccination. The origin of this receptor is a man aged 18-30 years who received the YFV17D yellow fever vaccine. The chain couples TRBV24-1 to TRBJ2-1; 8 bases in the junction line up with TRBD2. CDR3 region: CATSEGLEGEQFF. The DNA sequence is TGTGCCACCAGTGAGGGACTAGAAGGTGAGCAGTTCTTC.